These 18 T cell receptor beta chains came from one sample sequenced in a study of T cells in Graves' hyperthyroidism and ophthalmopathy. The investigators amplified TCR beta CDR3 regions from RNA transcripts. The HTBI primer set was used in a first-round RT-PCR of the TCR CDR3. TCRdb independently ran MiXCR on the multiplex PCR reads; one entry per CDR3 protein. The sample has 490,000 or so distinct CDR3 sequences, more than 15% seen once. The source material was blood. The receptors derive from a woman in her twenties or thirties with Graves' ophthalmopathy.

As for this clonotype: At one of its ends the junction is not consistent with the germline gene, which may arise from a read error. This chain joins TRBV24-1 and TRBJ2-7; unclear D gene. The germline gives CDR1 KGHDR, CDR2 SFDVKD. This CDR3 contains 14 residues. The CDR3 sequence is CATGDSYTPYEQYF. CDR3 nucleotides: TGTGCCACCGGTGATTCGTATACGCCCTACGAGCAGTACTTC.

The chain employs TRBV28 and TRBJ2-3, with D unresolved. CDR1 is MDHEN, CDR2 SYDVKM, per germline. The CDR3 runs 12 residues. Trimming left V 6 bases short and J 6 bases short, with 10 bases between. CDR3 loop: CASSPPEDTQYF. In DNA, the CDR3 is TGTGCCAGCAGCCCCCCCGAGGATACGCAGTATTTT.

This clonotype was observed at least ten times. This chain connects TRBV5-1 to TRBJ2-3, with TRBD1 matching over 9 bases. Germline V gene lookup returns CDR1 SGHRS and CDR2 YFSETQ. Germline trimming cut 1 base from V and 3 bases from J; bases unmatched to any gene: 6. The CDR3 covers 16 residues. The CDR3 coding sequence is TGCGCCAGCAGCTTGCCAGGGACAGGGTCGACAGATACGCAGTATTTT. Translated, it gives CASSLPGTGSTDTQYF. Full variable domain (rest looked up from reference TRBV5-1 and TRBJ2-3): KAGVTQTPRYLIKTRGQQVTLSCSPISGHRSVSWYQQTPGQGLQFLFEYFSETQRNKGNFPGRFSGRQFSNSRSEMNVSTLELGDSALYLCASSLPGTGSTDTQYFGPGTRLTVL.

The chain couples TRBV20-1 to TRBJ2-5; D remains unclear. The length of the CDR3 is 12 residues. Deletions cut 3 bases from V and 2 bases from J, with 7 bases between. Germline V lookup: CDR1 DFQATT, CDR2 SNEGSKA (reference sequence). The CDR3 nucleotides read TGCAGTGCTAGTATCGGGCAAGAGACCCAGTACTTC. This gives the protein CSASIGQETQYF.

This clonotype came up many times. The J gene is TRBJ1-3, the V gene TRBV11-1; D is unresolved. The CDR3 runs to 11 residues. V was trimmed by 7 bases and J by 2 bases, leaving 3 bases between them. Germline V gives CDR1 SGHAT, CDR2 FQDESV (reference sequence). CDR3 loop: CASTPGNTIYF. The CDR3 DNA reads TGTGCCAGCACACCTGGAAACACCATATATTTT.

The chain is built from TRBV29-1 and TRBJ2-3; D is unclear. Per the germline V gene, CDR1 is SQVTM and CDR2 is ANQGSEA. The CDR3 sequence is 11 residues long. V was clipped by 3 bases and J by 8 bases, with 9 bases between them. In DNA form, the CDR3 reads TGCAGCGTTGATTGGGCGAGTACGCAGTATTTT. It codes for CSVDWASTQYF.

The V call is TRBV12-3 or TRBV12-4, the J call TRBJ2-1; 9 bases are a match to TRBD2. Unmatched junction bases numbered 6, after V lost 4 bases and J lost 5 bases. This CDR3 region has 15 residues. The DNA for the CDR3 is TGTGCCAGCAGTTCCAGGCGGGAGGGGAACAATGAGCAGTTCTTC. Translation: CASSSRREGNNEQFF.

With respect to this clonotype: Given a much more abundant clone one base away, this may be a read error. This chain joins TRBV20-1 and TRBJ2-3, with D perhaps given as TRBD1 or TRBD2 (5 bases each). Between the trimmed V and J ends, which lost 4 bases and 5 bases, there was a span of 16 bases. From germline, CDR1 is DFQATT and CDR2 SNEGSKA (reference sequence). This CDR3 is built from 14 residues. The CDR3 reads CSATSGTSVDTQYF. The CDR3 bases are TGCAGTGCTACCTCCGGGACCTCGGTAGATACGCAGTATTTT.

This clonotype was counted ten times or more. CDR3 coding DNA: TGTGCCATCCAGGACAGCTACAGCTACGAGCAGTACTTC. Protein: CAIQDSYSYEQYF. The rearrangement links TRBV10-3 to TRBJ2-7; a possible D gene is TRBD1 (6 bases). From germline, CDR1 is ENHRY and CDR2 SYGVKD. V was shortened by 8 bases and J by 3 bases, with 14 bases between the two germline ends. This CDR3 comprises 13 residues.

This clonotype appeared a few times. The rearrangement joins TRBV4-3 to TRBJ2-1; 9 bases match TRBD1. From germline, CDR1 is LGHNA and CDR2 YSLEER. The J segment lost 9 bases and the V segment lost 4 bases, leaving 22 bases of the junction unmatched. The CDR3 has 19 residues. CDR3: CASSLETGTGRPWVSEQFF. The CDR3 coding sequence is TGCGCCAGCAGCCTAGAAACCGGGACAGGGCGCCCTTGGGTGAGTGAGCAGTTCTTC.

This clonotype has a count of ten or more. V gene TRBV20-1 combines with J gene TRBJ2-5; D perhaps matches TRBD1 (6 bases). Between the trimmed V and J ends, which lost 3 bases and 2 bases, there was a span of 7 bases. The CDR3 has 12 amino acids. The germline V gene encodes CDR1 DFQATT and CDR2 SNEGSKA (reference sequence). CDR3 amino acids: CSARQGQETQYF. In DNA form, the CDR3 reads TGCAGTGCTAGGCAGGGGCAAGAGACCCAGTACTTC.

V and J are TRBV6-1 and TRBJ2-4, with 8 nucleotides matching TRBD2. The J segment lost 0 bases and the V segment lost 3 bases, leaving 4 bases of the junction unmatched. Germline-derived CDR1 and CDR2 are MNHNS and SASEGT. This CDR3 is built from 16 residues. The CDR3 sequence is CASSDLAGLAKNIQYF. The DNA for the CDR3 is TGTGCCAGCAGTGACCTAGCGGGTTTAGCCAAAAACATTCAGTACTTC.

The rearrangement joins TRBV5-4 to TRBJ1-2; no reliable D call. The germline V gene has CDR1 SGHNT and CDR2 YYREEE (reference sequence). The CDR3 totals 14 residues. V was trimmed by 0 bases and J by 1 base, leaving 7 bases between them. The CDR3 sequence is CASSLGTVNYGYTF. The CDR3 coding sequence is TGTGCCAGCAGCTTGGGGACGGTTAACTATGGCTACACCTTC.

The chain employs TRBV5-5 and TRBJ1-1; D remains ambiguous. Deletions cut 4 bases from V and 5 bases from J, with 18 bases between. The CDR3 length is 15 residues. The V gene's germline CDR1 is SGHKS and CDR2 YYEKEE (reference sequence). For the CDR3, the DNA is TGTGCCAGCAGCGTACTCCAGTCTGTTCGGACTGAAGCTTTCTTT. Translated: CASSVLQSVRTEAFF.

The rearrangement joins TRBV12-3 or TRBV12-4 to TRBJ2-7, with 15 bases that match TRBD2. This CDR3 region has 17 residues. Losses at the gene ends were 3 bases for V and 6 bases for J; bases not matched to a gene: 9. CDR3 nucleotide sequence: TGTGCCAGCAGTTTCCCGGGACTAGCGGGAGGATCCCCCGAGCAGTACTTC. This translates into CASSFPGLAGGSPEQYF.

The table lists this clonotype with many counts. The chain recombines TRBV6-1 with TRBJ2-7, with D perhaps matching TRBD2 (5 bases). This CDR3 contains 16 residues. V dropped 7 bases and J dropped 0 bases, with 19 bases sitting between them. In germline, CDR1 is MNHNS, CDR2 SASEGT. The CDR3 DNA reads TGTGCCAGCACCAACGGGGTTCAGGCCCTCTCCTACGAGCAGTACTTC. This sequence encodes CASTNGVQALSYEQYF.

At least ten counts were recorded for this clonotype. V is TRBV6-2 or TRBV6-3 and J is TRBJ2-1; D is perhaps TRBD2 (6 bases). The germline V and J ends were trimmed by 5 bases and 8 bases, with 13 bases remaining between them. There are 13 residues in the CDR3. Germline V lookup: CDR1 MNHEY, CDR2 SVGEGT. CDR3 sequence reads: CASSVGGWDEQFF. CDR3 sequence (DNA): TGTGCCAGCAGTGTGGGGGGATGGGATGAGCAGTTCTTC.

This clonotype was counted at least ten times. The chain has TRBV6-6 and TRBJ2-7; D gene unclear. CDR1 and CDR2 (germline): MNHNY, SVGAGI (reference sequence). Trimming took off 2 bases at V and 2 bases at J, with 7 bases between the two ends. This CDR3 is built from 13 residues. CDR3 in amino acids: CASSYQSPYEQYF. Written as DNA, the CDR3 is TGTGCCAGCAGTTACCAGTCCCCCTACGAGCAGTACTTC.